This T cell receptor beta chain was sequenced for a study of T-cell reconstitution after alpha-beta-depleted transplantation in children. The study's findings and limits: Fresh T-cell production supplied most of the T-cell counts and diversity seen one year after transplant. Reportedly, only several hundred clones from non-depleted graft cells drove alpha-beta T-cell counts at about two months. Some patients' high day-60 TCRbeta diversity was traced to surviving recipient T cells and thymic progenitors.

This clonotype was detected ten times or more. Its specificity is unknown. TCRbeta library preparation incorporated unique molecular identifiers. TCRdb fed the PCR reads into MiXCR, producing one record per CDR3 protein. Of 670,000 or so distinct CDR3 sequences in the sample, around 12% are singletons; the top ten hold around 0.8%. The V and J ends lost 4 bases and 6 bases respectively, with 7 bases between them. The CDR3 contains 12 residues. Looked up from germline, CDR1 is ENHRY and CDR2 is SYGVKD. This receptor was taken from a girl aged 2-15 years with congenital amegakaryocytic thrombocytopenia, due to receive a stem cell transplant. The sequencing here drew on PBMCs, taken before TCRalphabeta/CD19-depleted stem cell transplant. J is TRBJ2-1 and V is TRBV10-3; no clear D gene. The CDR3 DNA follows: TGTGCCATCAGTGCACCTACCAATGAGCAGTTCTTC. Protein: CAISAPTNEQFF.